These T cell receptor beta chains were read from a single sample in a study of blood T cell repertoires in COVID-19. Some clones are missing from TCRdb's copy, which holds only in-frame ones; the method was immunoSEQ multiplex PCR. The data show hundreds of thousands of clones, 87% seen once. The source material was PBMCs or T cells enriched from blood (not recorded which). These receptors originate from a woman in her thirties or forties who had recovered from COVID-19. CDR3s include the opening cysteine and the closing phenylalanine or tryptophan. A D gene is named only where the DNA matches it firmly. The listing skips clone size in some rows; elsewhere it reads once, few, many or a size class.

abundance	d_gene	v_gene	j_gene	CDR3nt	CDR3aa
NA	NA	TRBV15	TRBJ1-2	TGTGCCACCAGCAGAGTCCAAGCAGGGTCCCACGGCTACACCTTC	CATSRVQAGSHGYTF
NA	TRBD1	TRBV18	TRBJ2-7	TGTGCCAGCTCACCTACAGGGGGTGCATACGAGCAGTACTTC	CASSPTGGAYEQYF
NA	TRBD2	TRBV28	TRBJ2-1	TGTGCCAGCAGGTGGACTAGCGGGACCGATGAGCAGTTCTTC	CASRWTSGTDEQFF
NA	NA	TRBV11-2	TRBJ1-3	TGTGCCAGCAGCTTAAGGCACTACCGCGGTTGGAGCTCTGGAAACACCATATATTTT	CASSLRHYRGWSSGNTIYF
NA	NA	TRBV5-1	TRBJ1-1	TGCGCCAGCAGCTTGGGGGTAGGGGGGAACACTGAAGCTTTCTTT	CASSLGVGGNTEAFF
NA	NA	TRBV4-3	TRBJ1-2	TGCGCCAGCAGCCAAAAAGTGGGGGGGGCATCTGGCTACACCTTC	CASSQKVGGASGYTF
once	NA	TRBV7-9	TRBJ2-1	TGTGCCAGCACCGAATCCGGGGACAATGAGCAGTTCTTC	CASTESGDNEQFF
NA	NA	TRBV30	TRBJ2-3	TGTGCCTGGAGTGACAGATTTTCTAGCACAGATACGCAGTATTTT	CAWSDRFSSTDTQYF
NA	NA	TRBV3-1/TRBV3-2	TRBJ2-1	TGTGCCAGCAGCCTCACAAGGGGGGGGCAGTTCTTC	CASSLTRGGQFF
NA	NA	TRBV25-1	TRBJ2-3	TGTGCCAGCAGTGACCGGACTGGAGGAAATACGCAGTATTTT	CASSDRTGGNTQYF
NA	TRBD1	TRBV19	TRBJ2-7	TGTGCCAGTAGTGGCGGGACAGGAACTTCCTACGAGCAGTACTTC	CASSGGTGTSYEQYF
NA	NA	TRBV4-1	TRBJ1-5	TGCGCCAGCAGCCAAGATGAGTCAGGCAAACAGCATTTT	CASSQDESGKQHF
NA	NA	TRBV4-2	TRBJ2-7	TGTGCCAGCAGCCCCGGCGGAGGGCTCTACGAGCAGTACTTC	CASSPGGGLYEQYF
NA	TRBD2	TRBV30	TRBJ2-5	TGTGCCTGGAGTGTCGCGGGAGGCGAGGAGACCCAGTACTTC	CAWSVAGGEETQYF
NA	NA	TRBV30	TRBJ1-2	TGTGCCTGGAGCCCCCAGATGGTTGCTCCTGGCTACACCTTC	CAWSPQMVAPGYTF
NA	TRBD1	TRBV6-5	TRBJ1-3	TGTGCCAGCAGTTACTCAGGGACAGGGGGAAACACCATATATTTT	CASSYSGTGGNTIYF
NA	NA	TRBV5-4	TRBJ2-1	TGTGCCAGCAGCGGCGGGGGCGCCGGGGGCTACAATGAGCAGTTCTTC	CASSGGGAGGYNEQFF
NA	NA	TRBV19	TRBJ2-5	TGTGCCAGTAGTATCACGGGGCAAGAGACCCAGTACTTC	CASSITGQETQYF
NA	TRBD2	TRBV15	TRBJ2-2	TGTGCCACCAGCCCTCGACTAGCGGGGAACACCGGGGAGCTGTTTTTT	CATSPRLAGNTGELFF
NA	NA	TRBV19	TRBJ1-1	TGTGCCACCCGGGTCGGGGAGGACACTGAAGCTTTCTTT	CATRVGEDTEAFF
few	NA	TRBV7-9	TRBJ1-6	TGTGCCAGCACCTCCGGTACTTTTAATTCACCCCTCCACTTT	CASTSGTFNSPLHF
NA	NA	TRBV6-5	TRBJ2-1	TGTGCCAGCAGAGGTGGGAGGCATCCAGATGAGCAGTTCTTC	CASRGGRHPDEQFF
NA	NA	TRBV7-2	TRBJ2-5	TGTGCCAGCAGCTTAGCGCGGGGAGAGACCCAGTACTTC	CASSLARGETQYF
NA	TRBD1	TRBV18	TRBJ1-5	TGTGCCAGCTCACCGTCCGGGACAGGGAATCAGCCCCAGCATTTT	CASSPSGTGNQPQHF
NA	NA	TRBV28	TRBJ1-1	TGTGCCAGCAGTTTCGTCCCTGGGCAAGCTTTCTTT	CASSFVPGQAFF
NA	NA	TRBV19	TRBJ2-7	TGTGCCAGTAGTATGGGGCAGGAAAACTACGAGCAGTACTTC	CASSMGQENYEQYF
NA	NA	TRBV25-1	TRBJ2-7	TGTGCCAGCAGTGCCTTCTACGAGCAGTACTTC	CASSAFYEQYF
NA	NA	TRBV10-1	TRBJ2-1	TGCGCCAGCAGTGTCGAGGTTTACAATGAGCAGTTCTTC	CASSVEVYNEQFF
NA	TRBD1	TRBV2	TRBJ2-7	TGTGCCACCGGACCGGGACAGACCTCCTACGAGCAGTACTTC	CATGPGQTSYEQYF
NA	TRBD1	TRBV28	TRBJ2-7	TGTGCCAGCAGTACCTTCCGGGACAGGGAGTACGAGCAGTACTTC	CASSTFRDREYEQYF
once	TRBD2	TRBV6-2/TRBV6-3	TRBJ2-1	TGTGCCAGCAGTTCCGGGACTAGCGGATACAATGAGCAGTTCTTC	CASSSGTSGYNEQFF
NA	NA	TRBV28	TRBJ2-2	TGTGCCAGCAGTTTAAGTGGTGCAGGGCGGACCGGGGAGCTGTTTTTT	CASSLSGAGRTGELFF
NA	TRBD1	TRBV27	TRBJ2-7	TGTGCCAGCAGACCGGGACAGGGTGGAGAGTACGAGCAGTACTTC	CASRPGQGGEYEQYF
NA	NA	TRBV21-1	TRBJ2-1	TGTGCCAGCAGCAAAGGTACGGACAATGAGCAGTTCTTC	CASSKGTDNEQFF
NA	NA	TRBV30	TRBJ1-2	TGTGCCTGGAGTGTCGATAGGGGAAGGGGCTACACCTTC	CAWSVDRGRGYTF
NA	NA	TRBV7-8	TRBJ1-1	TGTGCCAGCAGCTCCAGCACAGGTCGGACTGAAGCTTTCTTT	CASSSSTGRTEAFF
NA	TRBD2	TRBV12-3/TRBV12-4	TRBJ2-5	TGTGCCAGCAGTTTATTAACTAGCGGGATCCGGTACTTC	CASSLLTSGIRYF
NA	NA	TRBV6-1	TRBJ2-3	TGTGCCAGCAGTGAAGTGCAGCGCCCTAGCACAGATACGCAGTATTTT	CASSEVQRPSTDTQYF
NA	NA	TRBV5-5	TRBJ2-1	TGTGCCAGCAGCTTGGTCGGGAGTGGGGAGCAGTTCTTC	CASSLVGSGEQFF
NA	TRBD1	TRBV19	TRBJ2-7	TGTGCCAGTAGCCCAGGGGGCGAGCAGTACTTC	CASSPGGEQYF
NA	TRBD1	TRBV27	TRBJ1-2	TGTGCCAGCAGCTGGACAGGGGCTATCAACTATGGCTACACCTTC	CASSWTGAINYGYTF
NA	TRBD2	TRBV28	TRBJ2-5	TGTGCCAGCAGTTCCCTGACTAGCGGGCAAGAGACCCAGTACTTC	CASSSLTSGQETQYF
NA	NA	TRBV7-2	TRBJ2-5	TGTGCCAGCAGCCCCTACGGCCAAGAGACCCAGTACTTC	CASSPYGQETQYF
NA	TRBD1	TRBV9	TRBJ1-2	TGTGCCAGCAGAGGACAGGGAAGACGTAACTATGGCTACACCTTC	CASRGQGRRNYGYTF
NA	TRBD2	TRBV6-2/TRBV6-3	TRBJ2-5	TGTGCCAGCAGTTACGGGACTAGCGGGAGTTATCAAGAGACCCAGTACTTC	CASSYGTSGSYQETQYF
NA	NA	TRBV28	TRBJ2-7	TGTGCCAGCAGTTTATTTGGGGGACTGGGCAATTCCTACGAGCAGTACTTC	CASSLFGGLGNSYEQYF
NA	TRBD1	TRBV18	TRBJ1-2	TGTGCCAGCTCACCAAACCCGGGACAGTTTCTGGTAGATGGCTACACCTTC	CASSPNPGQFLVDGYTF
NA	NA	TRBV7-2	TRBJ2-1	TGTGCCAGCAGCTGGGAGCGGGTTTCCTACAATGAGCAGTTCTTC	CASSWERVSYNEQFF
NA	TRBD1	TRBV7-2	TRBJ2-2	TGTGCCAGCAGCACCGGACAGGGTGGCTTGACCGGGGAGCTGTTTTTT	CASSTGQGGLTGELFF
NA	NA	TRBV28	TRBJ1-4	TGTGCCAGCAGTCCGGTGGTCAGACGAGGGATGTTTCCTAATGAAAAACTGTTTTTT	CASSPVVRRGMFPNEKLFF
NA	TRBD2	TRBV2	TRBJ2-4	TGTGCCAGCAGACGGACTAGCGTAGCCAAAAACATTCAGTACTTC	CASRRTSVAKNIQYF
NA	TRBD2	TRBV4-3	TRBJ2-3	TGCGCCAGCAGCCAATCAGGGAGGGGCACAGATACGCAGTATTTT	CASSQSGRGTDTQYF
NA	NA	TRBV7-2	TRBJ2-1	TGTGCCAGCAGCTTAGGTTCCCTACCCTCCAATGAGCAGTTCTTC	CASSLGSLPSNEQFF
once	TRBD2	TRBV7-9	TRBJ2-7	TGTGCCAGCAGCTCCCGACTAGCGGGAGACATATACGAGCAGTACTTC	CASSSRLAGDIYEQYF
NA	NA	TRBV6-1	TRBJ2-7	TGTGCCAGCAGTGAAAGGGACACCCGCTACGAGCAGTACTTC	CASSERDTRYEQYF